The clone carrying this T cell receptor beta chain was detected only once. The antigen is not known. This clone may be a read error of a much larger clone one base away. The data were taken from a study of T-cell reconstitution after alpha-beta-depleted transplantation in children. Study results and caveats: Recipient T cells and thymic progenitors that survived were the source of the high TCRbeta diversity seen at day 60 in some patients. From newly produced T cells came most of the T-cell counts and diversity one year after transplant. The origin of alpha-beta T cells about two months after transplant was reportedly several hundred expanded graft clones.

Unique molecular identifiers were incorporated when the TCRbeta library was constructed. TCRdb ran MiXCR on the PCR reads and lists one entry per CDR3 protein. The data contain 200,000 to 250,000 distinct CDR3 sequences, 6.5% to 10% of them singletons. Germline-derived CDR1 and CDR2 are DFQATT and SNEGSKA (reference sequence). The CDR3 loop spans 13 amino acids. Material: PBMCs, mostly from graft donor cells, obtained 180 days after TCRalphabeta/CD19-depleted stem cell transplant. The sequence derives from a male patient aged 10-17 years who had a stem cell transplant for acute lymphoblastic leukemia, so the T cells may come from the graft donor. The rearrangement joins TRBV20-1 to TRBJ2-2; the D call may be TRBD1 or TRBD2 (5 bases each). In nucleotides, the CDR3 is TGCAGTGTCAAATTGTTTGGGGTGGGGGAGCTGTATTTT. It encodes CSVKLFGVGELYF.